The 18 T cell receptor beta chains presented below share a single source sample, sequenced in a study of Ad26.COV2.S vaccination and SARS-CoV-2 variants. TCRdb's copy holds only in-frame clones and misses some; the assay was immunoSEQ multiplex PCR. This table has about 440,000 clones, about 92% appearing once. Treatment described: approximately 18 received Ad26.COV2.S at low or high dose, single or two shots; 5 received placebo; per-sample allocation not given. Sampling was performed 63 days after the first vaccine or placebo injection. Sequenced material: peripheral blood, taken in a trial of Ad26.COV2.S vaccine versus placebo. The receptors here all came from a person aged 18-65 years who received the Ad26.COV2.S COVID-19 vaccine or a placebo.

The J gene is TRBJ2-6, the V gene TRBV27; maybe TRBD2 (6 bases). Germline assignment: CDR1 MNHEY and CDR2 SMNVEV (reference sequence). The ends were cut back, 2 bases at V and 3 bases at J, with 8 bases in the middle. The CDR3 contains 15 residues. For the CDR3, the DNA is TGTGCCAGCAGTTTAGGGAGGCATGGGGCCAACGTCCTGACTTTC. Translating it yields CASSLGRHGANVLTF. Filled out from reference TRBV27 and TRBJ2-6, the complete variable domain reads EAQVTQNPRYLITVTGKKLTVTCSQNMNHEYMSWYRQDPGLGLRQIYYSMNVEVTDKGDVPEGYKVSRKEKRNFPLILESPSPNQTSLYFCASSLGRHGANVLTFGAGSRLTVL.

The J gene is TRBJ2-7, the V gene TRBV19; TRBD2 might be the D (8 bases). Looked up from germline, CDR1 is LNHDA and CDR2 is SQIVND (reference sequence). This CDR3 spans 13 amino acids. Trimming left V 5 bases short and J 7 bases short, with 15 bases between. The CDR3, as DNA: TGTGCCAGTAGTGCGACAGGGACTAGGGAGCAGTACTTC. It translates to CASSATGTREQYF.

This chain links TRBV24-1 with TRBJ2-1; TRBD2 matches at 7 bases. The CDR3 is made up of 16 amino acids. From germline, CDR1 is KGHDR and CDR2 SFDVKD. Germline trimming cut 4 bases from V and 7 bases from J; bases unmatched to any gene: 12. This CDR3 is CATSDPRRGSSNEQFF. DNA of the CDR3: TGTGCCACCAGTGACCCACGGCGGGGGTCCTCTAATGAGCAGTTCTTC.

This clone has a single count. The chain uses TRBV29-1 and TRBJ2-5; the D gene is possibly TRBD1 (5 bases). Germline V gives CDR1 SQVTM, CDR2 ANQGSEA. The CDR3 length is 15 residues. V was shortened by 5 bases and J by 5 bases, with 21 bases between the two germline ends. Here the CDR3 DNA reads TGCAGCGTTCTGTCCCTACCAACAGGACGGGAGACCCAGTACTTC. This gives the protein CSVLSLPTGRETQYF.

The chain joins TRBV7-8 to TRBJ2-1; D gene ambiguous. There are 16 residues in the CDR3. Germline V gene lookup returns CDR1 SGHVS and CDR2 FQNEAQ. Between the trimmed V and J ends, which lost 1 base and 1 base, there was a span of 11 bases. The CDR3 protein is CASSLGGGPSYNEQFF. The CDR3 nucleotides read TGTGCCAGCAGCTTAGGTGGTGGCCCATCCTACAATGAGCAGTTCTTC.

This clone appeared a single time. The V and J genes are TRBV11-3 and TRBJ1-5; 7 nucleotides line up with TRBD1. J lost 5 bases, V lost 6 bases, and 10 bases had no gene match. The CDR3 runs to 15 residues. Germline assignment: CDR1 SGHNT and CDR2 YENEEA. The CDR3 DNA follows: TGTGCCAGCAGGTGGGGACAGCCGGGGGATCAGCCCCAGCATTTT. It translates to CASRWGQPGDQPQHF.

The chain recombines TRBV7-2 with TRBJ2-7; 13 bases are shared with TRBD2. Germline V lookup: CDR1 SGHTA, CDR2 FQGNSA. The CDR3 spans 15 residues. The J segment lost 5 bases and the V segment lost 3 bases, leaving 4 bases of the junction unmatched. In DNA, the CDR3 is TGTGCCAGCAGCTTCCGGACTAGCGGGAGCGACGAGCAGTACTTC. This gives the protein CASSFRTSGSDEQYF.

This chain uses TRBV30 with TRBJ1-4, with D maybe TRBD1 (6 bases). Trimming took 2 bases from V and 6 from J, leaving 10 bases between them. The CDR3 covers 13 residues. CDR1 is GTSNPN and CDR2 is SVGIG in the germline V gene (reference sequence). CDR3 in DNA: TGTGCCTGGAGTAAGGGGGGATATGAAAAACTGTTTTTT. It yields the protein CAWSKGGYEKLFF.

The chain employs TRBV27 and TRBJ2-7; 7 nucleotides match TRBD2. The CDR3 spans 15 residues. Trimming at V came to 3 bases and at J to 9 bases, leaving 14 bases not matched to a gene. CDR1 MNHEY and CDR2 SMNVEV come from the germline V gene (reference sequence). The CDR3 region is CASSFREAPPTRQYF. CDR3 nucleotides: TGTGCCAGCAGTTTTCGGGAGGCCCCTCCTACGAGGCAGTACTTC.

This clone appeared once. The chain has TRBV14 and TRBJ2-1, with TRBD2 matching 8 bases. Germline V lookup: CDR1 SGHDN, CDR2 FVKESK. The CDR3 length is 17 residues. J lost 8 bases, V lost 1 base, and 13 bases had no gene match. In DNA form, the CDR3 reads TGTGCCAGCAGCCAAGTGCCCCGACTAGCGTCGAACCATGAGCAGTTCTTC. It is translated as CASSQVPRLASNHEQFF. Looking up the rest from reference TRBV14 and TRBJ2-1 gives the full variable domain: EAGVTQFPSHSVIEKGQTVTLRCDPISGHDNLYWYRRVMGKEIKFLLHFVKESKQDESGMPNNRFLAERTGGTYSTLKVQPAELEDSGVYFCASSQVPRLASNHEQFFGPGTRLTVL.

The rearrangement uses TRBV28 and TRBJ1-5, with D maybe TRBD1 (5 bases). V was pared by 6 bases and J by 0 bases, with 15 bases between. Looked up from germline, CDR1 is MDHEN and CDR2 is SYDVKM. This CDR3 region has 16 residues. CDR3 amino acids: CASRRTGDYSNQPQHF. DNA of the CDR3: TGTGCCAGCAGACGGACGGGGGACTATAGCAATCAGCCCCAGCATTTT.

The chain combines TRBV29-1 with TRBJ2-5; D may be TRBD1 (6 bases). CDR1 and CDR2 from the germline V gene are SQVTM and ANQGSEA. Trimming removed 3 bases from V and 5 bases from J, with 16 bases in between. CDR3 length: 14 residues. The CDR3 sequence is CSVERDIVGETQYF. The CDR3 coding sequence is TGCAGCGTTGAGAGGGACATTGTGGGTGAGACCCAGTACTTC.

This clone has a single count. This chain links TRBV7-9 with TRBJ2-1; 8 nucleotides line up with TRBD1. The CDR3 is made up of 17 amino acids. Germline V gene data show CDR1 as SEHNR and CDR2 as FQNEAQ (reference sequence). Trimming took 5 bases from V and 4 from J; bases not matched to a gene: 13. The DNA for the CDR3 is TGTGCCAGCAGCAAAGGACAGGGCCCATTTCCATACAATGAGCAGTTCTTC. Its protein is CASSKGQGPFPYNEQFF.

The chain carries TRBV5-8 and TRBJ1-1; perhaps TRBD1 as D (6 bases). V was trimmed by 0 bases and J by 4 bases, leaving 13 bases between them. Germline-derived CDR1 and CDR2 are SGHTS and YDEGEE. The CDR3 runs 15 residues. CDR3 sequence: CASSLEGVRSTEAFF. In DNA, the CDR3 is TGTGCCAGCAGCTTGGAGGGGGTACGTAGCACTGAAGCTTTCTTT.

V is TRBV11-2 and J is TRBJ2-5, with 14 positions matching TRBD2. The V and J ends lost 3 bases and 4 bases, in that order; junction bases with no gene match: 1. The CDR3 has 15 amino acids. CDR1 and CDR2 (germline): SGHAT, FQNNGV. This chain's CDR3 is CASSFGTSGRETQYF. In DNA, the CDR3 is TGTGCCAGCAGCTTCGGGACTAGCGGGAGAGAGACCCAGTACTTC. Full variable domain (remainder filled in from reference TRBV11-2 and TRBJ2-5): EAGVAQSPRYKIIEKRQSVAFWCNPISGHATLYWYQQILGQGPKLLIQFQNNGVVDDSQLPKDRFSAERLKGVDSTLKIQPAKLEDSAVYLCASSFGTSGRETQYFGPGTRLLVL.

CDR3 amino acids: CASSLKMGATDTQYF. CDR3 nucleotides: TGTGCCAGCAGCTTAAAGATGGGCGCTACAGATACGCAGTATTTT. The J gene is TRBJ2-3, the V gene TRBV5-4; D remains unclear. V shed 2 bases and J shed 3 bases, with 13 bases lying between them. The germline gives CDR1 SGHNT, CDR2 YYREEE (reference sequence). This CDR3 has 15 residues.

V gene TRBV6-5 combines with J gene TRBJ1-4; TRBD1 matches at 8 bases. J gave up 4 bases and V 6 bases, and 1 base lay outside the gene matches. The CDR3 has 13 amino acids. Germline V lookup: CDR1 MNHEY, CDR2 SVGAGI. Here the CDR3 reads CASSGQGNEKLFF. CDR3 in DNA: TGTGCCAGCAGCGGACAGGGTAATGAAAAACTGTTTTTT.

This sequence joins TRBV6-4 and TRBJ2-2, with D possibly matching TRBD2 (5 bases). The CDR3 runs 15 residues. V lost 7 bases and J 4 bases, leaving 16 bases between the germline ends. Per the germline V gene, CDR1 is MRHNA and CDR2 is SNTAGT. Here the CDR3 DNA reads TGTGCCAGCATCCTACCTAGAGGGAGCACCGGGGAGCTGTTTTTT. Translating it yields CASILPRGSTGELFF.